This T cell receptor beta chain was retrieved from a study of blood T cell repertoires in COVID-19. The ends were cut back, 4 bases at V and 0 bases at J, with 17 bases in the middle. There are 17 residues in the CDR3. Germline CDR1 is SGHKS and CDR2 is YYEKEE (reference sequence). Original methodology: Amplification of reference gene primers was used by the study to estimate nucleated cell counts. Here immunoSEQ multiplex PCR was the method, and the copy in TCRdb shows in-frame clones only, minus some. V and J calls and clone size follow that table, whereas D and trimming were derived from the DNA. The table has about 130,000 clones, more than 70% seen once.

The TCR comes from a man in his 70s with acute or convalescent COVID-19. The chain has TRBV5-5 and TRBJ2-4, with D possibly matching TRBD1 (6 bases). Sequencing was done on a sample of peripheral blood. For the CDR3, the DNA is TGTGCCAGCAGCGTCCTACAGGGCCCCGTAGCCAAAAACATTCAGTACTTC. Encoded protein: CASSVLQGPVAKNIQYF.